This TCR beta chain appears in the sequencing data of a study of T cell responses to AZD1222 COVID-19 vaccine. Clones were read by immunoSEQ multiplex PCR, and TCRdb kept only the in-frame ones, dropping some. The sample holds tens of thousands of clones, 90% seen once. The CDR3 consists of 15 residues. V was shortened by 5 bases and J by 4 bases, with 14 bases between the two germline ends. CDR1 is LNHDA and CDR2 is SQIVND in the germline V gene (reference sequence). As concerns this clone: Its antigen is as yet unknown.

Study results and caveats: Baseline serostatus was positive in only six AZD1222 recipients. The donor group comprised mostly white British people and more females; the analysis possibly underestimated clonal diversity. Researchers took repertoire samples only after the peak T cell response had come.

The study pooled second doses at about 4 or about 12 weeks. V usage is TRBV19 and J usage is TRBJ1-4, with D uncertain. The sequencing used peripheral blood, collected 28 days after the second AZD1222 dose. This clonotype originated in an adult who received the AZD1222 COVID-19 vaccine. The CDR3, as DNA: TGTGCCAGTAGTCCACGACAACAAGTTAATGAAAAACTGTTTTTT. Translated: CASSPRQQVNEKLFF.